This T cell receptor beta chain came from a study of shared clonotypes between healthy human individuals. Remarks on this clone: Its antigen is not known.

V was pared by 0 bases and J by 3 bases, with 12 bases between. The CDR3 is 15 amino acids. Per germline, CDR1 MGHRA and CDR2 YSYEKL. Findings and limits, study-wide: Estimated clonotype richness was generally higher in naive than memory subsets. Non-shared clonotypes had lower generation probabilities than those shared by all four donors.

The input for sorted-subset replicate PCRs was 150 to 200 ng DNA, around 27,000 T cell genomes. Profiled with immunoSEQ multiplex PCR; TCRdb holds only in-frame clones, not every one. The table lists 1,400,000 or so clones, 97% to 99% of them singletons. V and J are TRBV4-1 and TRBJ2-7; the D gene is possibly TRBD1 (6 bases). The sample was naive CD4+ T cells sorted from blood. The subset denotes: CD45RA+ positively selected. The TCR was taken from a man aged 25-45 years in good health. CDR3 coding DNA: TGCGCCAGCAGCCAAGATCAGGACAGCTACTACGAGCAGTACTTC. It codes for CASSQDQDSYYEQYF.